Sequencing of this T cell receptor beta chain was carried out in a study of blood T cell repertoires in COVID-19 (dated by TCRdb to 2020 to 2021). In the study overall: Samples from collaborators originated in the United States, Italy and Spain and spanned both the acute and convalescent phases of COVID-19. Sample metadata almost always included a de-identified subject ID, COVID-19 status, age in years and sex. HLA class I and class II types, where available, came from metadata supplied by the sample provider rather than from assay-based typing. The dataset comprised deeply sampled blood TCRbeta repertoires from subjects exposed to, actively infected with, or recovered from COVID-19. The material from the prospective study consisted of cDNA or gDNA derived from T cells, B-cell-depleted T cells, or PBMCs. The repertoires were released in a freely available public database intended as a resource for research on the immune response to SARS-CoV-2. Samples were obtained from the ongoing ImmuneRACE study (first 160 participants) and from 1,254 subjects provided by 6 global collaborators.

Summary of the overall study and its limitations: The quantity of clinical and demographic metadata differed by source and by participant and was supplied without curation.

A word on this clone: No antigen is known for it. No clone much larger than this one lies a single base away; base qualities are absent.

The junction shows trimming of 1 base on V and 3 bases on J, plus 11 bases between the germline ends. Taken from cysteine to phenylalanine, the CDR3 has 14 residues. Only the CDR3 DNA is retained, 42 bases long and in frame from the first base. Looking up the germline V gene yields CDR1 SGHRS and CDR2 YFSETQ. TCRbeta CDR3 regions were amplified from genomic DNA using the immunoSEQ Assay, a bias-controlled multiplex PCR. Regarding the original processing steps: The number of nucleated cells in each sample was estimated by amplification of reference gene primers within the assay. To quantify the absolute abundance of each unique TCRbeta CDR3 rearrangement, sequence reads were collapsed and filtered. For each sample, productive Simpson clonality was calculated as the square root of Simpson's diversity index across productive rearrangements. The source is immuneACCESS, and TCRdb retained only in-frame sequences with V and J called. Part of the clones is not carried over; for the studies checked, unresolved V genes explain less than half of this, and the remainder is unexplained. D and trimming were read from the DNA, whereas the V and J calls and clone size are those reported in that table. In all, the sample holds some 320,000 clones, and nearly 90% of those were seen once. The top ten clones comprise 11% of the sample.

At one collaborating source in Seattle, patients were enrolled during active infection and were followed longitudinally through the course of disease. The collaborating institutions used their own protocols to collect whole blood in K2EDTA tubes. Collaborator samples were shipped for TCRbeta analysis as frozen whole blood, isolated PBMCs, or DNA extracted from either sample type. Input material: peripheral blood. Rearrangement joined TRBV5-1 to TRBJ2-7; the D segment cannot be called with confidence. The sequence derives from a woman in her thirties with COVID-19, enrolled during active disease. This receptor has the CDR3 CASSLFGNHYEQYF. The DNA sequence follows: TGCGCCAGCAGCTTGTTTGGCAATCACTACGAGCAGTACTTC.